The clone carrying this T cell receptor (beta chain) was detected ten times or more. Antigen: not known. Amplification yielded TCR beta CDR3 regions, with RNA transcripts as the source. TCR CDR3 regions were first amplified by RT-PCR with HTBI primers. TCRdb redid the calling of the multiplex PCR reads with MiXCR, one entry per CDR3 protein. The table has some 580,000 distinct CDR3 sequences, about a sixth seen once. The data belong to a study of T cells in Graves' hyperthyroidism and ophthalmopathy. Germline V gives CDR1 SGHRS, CDR2 YFSETQ. CDR3 size: 17 residues. V was clipped by 6 bases and J by 6 bases; unmatched bases: 14. Lactation, pregnancy, other autoimmune disease or uncontrolled infection led to exclusion of patients. Whole-study findings and limits: Most clonotypes expanded in the thyroid (above 0.001) were also present in blood.

This receptor was identified in a woman between 35 and 50 years old with Graves' ophthalmopathy. The chain uses TRBV5-1 and TRBJ2-3; TRBD2 matches at 12 bases. The source material was blood. This CDR3 is CASNLPLAGGLGDTQYF. DNA of the CDR3: TGCGCCAGCAACCTTCCCCTAGCGGGGGGGTTAGGGGATACGCAGTATTTT.